The entry that follows covers one TCR beta chain sequence. The CDR3 is made up of 13 amino acids. Looked up from germline, CDR1 is KGHDR and CDR2 is SFDVKD. The V and J ends lost 5 bases and 8 bases respectively, with 12 bases between them. The data originate from a study of blood T cell repertoires in COVID-19. Libraries were prepared by immunoSEQ multiplex PCR; TCRdb keeps only in-frame clonotypes and omits some of them. The table includes 200,000 to 250,000 clones, around 80% detected once. V gene TRBV24-1 combines with J gene TRBJ2-1; TRBD1 is a possible D gene (6 bases). The sequencing input was peripheral blood. This TCR derives from a woman aged 70-85 years with acute or convalescent COVID-19. CDR3 sequence: CATSADSYYEQFF. In DNA form, the CDR3 reads TGTGCCACCAGTGCGGACAGTTACTATGAGCAGTTCTTC.